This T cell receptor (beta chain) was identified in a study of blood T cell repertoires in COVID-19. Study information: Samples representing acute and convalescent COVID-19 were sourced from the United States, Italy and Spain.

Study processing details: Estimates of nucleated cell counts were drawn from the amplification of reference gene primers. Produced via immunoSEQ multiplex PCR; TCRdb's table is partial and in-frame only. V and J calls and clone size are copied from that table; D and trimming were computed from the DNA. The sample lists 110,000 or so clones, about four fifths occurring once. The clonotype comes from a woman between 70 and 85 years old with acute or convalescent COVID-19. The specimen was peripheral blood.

The CDR3 is CASSLLPGTGYYGYTF. In DNA, the CDR3 is TGTGCCAGCAGCTTGTTGCCCGGGACAGGGTACTATGGCTACACCTTC. The chain recombines TRBV5-6 with TRBJ1-2; 9 bases map to TRBD1. Germline V gene lookup returns CDR1 SGHDT and CDR2 YYEEEE. The CDR3 is 16 amino acids. The J segment lost 3 bases and the V segment lost 1 base, leaving 7 bases of the junction unmatched.